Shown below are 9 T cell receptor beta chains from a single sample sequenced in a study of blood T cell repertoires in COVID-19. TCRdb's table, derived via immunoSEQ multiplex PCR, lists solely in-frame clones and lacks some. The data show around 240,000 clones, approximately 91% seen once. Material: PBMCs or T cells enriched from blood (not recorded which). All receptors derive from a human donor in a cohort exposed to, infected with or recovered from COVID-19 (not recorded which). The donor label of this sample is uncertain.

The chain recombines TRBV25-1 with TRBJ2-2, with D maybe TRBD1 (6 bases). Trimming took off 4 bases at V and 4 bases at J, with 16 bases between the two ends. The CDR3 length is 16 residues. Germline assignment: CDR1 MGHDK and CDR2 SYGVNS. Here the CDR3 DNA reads TGTGCCAGCAGTGGTGGGGGCGCGGGTAGCACCGGGGAGCTGTTTTTT. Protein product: CASSGGGAGSTGELFF.

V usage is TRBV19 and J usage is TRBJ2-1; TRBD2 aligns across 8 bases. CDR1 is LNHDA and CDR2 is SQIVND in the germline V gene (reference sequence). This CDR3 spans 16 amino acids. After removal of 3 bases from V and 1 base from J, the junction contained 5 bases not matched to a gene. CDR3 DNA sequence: TGTGCCAGTAGTATGGTTAGCGGGGTGTCCTACAATGAGCAGTTCTTC. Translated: CASSMVSGVSYNEQFF.

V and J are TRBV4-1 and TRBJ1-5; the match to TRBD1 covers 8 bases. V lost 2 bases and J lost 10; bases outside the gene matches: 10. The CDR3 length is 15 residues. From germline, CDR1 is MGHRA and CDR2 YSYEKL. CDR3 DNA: TGCGCCAGCAGCCAACACAGGGGGGAACAACCACCCCAGCATTTT. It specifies CASSQHRGEQPPQHF.

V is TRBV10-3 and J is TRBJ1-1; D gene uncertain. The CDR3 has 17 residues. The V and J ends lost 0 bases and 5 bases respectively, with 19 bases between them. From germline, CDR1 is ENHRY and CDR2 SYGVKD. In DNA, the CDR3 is TGTGCCATCAGTGAGTCCGTCCAGTACCCTCGGGGAACTGAAGCTTTCTTT. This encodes CAISESVQYPRGTEAFF.

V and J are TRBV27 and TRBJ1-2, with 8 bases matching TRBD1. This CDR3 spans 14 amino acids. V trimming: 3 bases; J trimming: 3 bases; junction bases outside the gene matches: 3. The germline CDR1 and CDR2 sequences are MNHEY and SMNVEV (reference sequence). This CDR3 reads CASSFTGGDYGYTF. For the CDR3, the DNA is TGTGCCAGCAGTTTCACAGGGGGGGACTATGGCTACACCTTC.

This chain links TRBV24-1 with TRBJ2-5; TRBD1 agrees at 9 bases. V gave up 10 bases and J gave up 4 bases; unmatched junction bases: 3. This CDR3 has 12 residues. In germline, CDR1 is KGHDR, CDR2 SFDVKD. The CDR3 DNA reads TGTGCCACGATGGACAGGGGAGAGACCCAGTACTTC. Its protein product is CATMDRGETQYF.

CDR3 nucleotides: TGCGCCAGCAGCTTGACGCCTAGCGGGGGTAATGAGCAGTTCTTC. Translating gives CASSLTPSGGNEQFF. This chain uses TRBV5-1 with TRBJ2-1; 10 bases agree with TRBD2. Trimming cost V 1 base and J 7 bases; bases outside gene matches: 5. CDR1 is SGHRS, CDR2 YFSETQ, per germline. This CDR3 is built from 15 residues.

CDR3 protein: CASSLYPGGYEQYF. The CDR3 DNA reads as TGCGCCAGCAGCTTGTATCCGGGAGGGTACGAGCAGTACTTC. The chain combines TRBV5-1 with TRBJ2-7; 8 bases map to TRBD2. This CDR3 is built from 14 residues. In germline, CDR1 is SGHRS, CDR2 YFSETQ. With V trimmed by 1 base and J by 4 bases, 4 bases remained unmatched.

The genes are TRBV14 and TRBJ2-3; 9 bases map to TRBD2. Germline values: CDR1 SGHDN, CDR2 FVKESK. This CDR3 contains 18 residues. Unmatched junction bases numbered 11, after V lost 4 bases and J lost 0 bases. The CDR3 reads CASSRVASGARSTDTQYF. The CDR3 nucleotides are TGTGCCAGCAGCCGGGTAGCTAGCGGGGCGAGGAGCACAGATACGCAGTATTTT. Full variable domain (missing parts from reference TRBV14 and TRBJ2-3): EAGVTQFPSHSVIEKGQTVTLRCDPISGHDNLYWYRRVMGKEIKFLLHFVKESKQDESGMPNNRFLAERTGGTYSTLKVQPAELEDSGVYFCASSRVASGARSTDTQYFGPGTRLTVL.